This T cell receptor beta chain originates from a study of blood T cell repertoires in COVID-19. Germline CDR1 reads KGHSY; CDR2 reads FQNENV. V was trimmed by 2 bases and J by 7 bases, leaving 7 bases between them. The CDR3 consists of 12 residues. The assay was immunoSEQ multiplex PCR, and TCRdb's table has in-frame clones only and misses some. The table lists approximately 210,000 clones, over 75% of them singletons, with 5% to 8% in the top ten. V is TRBV16 and J is TRBJ2-3, with no clear D. Material for sequencing was peripheral blood. This clonotype was sampled from a middle-aged woman who had recovered from COVID-19. The CDR3 region has the DNA TGTGCCAGCAGCCAAGATCCTAATACGCAGTATTTT. The encoded protein is CASSQDPNTQYF.